Included here is one T cell receptor (beta chain) sequence, with context. These data belong to a study of blood T cell repertoires in COVID-19. For the study at large: Some COVID-19 samples were acute and others convalescent; all came from the United States, Italy and Spain. T cells, B-cell-depleted T cells, or PBMCs supplied cDNA or gDNA.

Original data processing: For nucleated cells, counts were estimated from reference gene primer amplification. Data came from immunoSEQ multiplex PCR; TCRdb stores just in-frame clones and leaves some out. The V and J calls and clone size are taken from that table; D and trimming were inferred from the DNA. This sample has about 340,000 clones; around nine tenths occur once, and the top ten carry about 7%. Germline loops: CDR1 SGHTA, CDR2 FQGNSA. This CDR3 spans 13 amino acids. With 1 base removed from V and 4 bases from J, the gap between germline ends came to 7 bases. A Seattle source enrolled patients during active infection and followed them longitudinally.

V is TRBV7-2 and J is TRBJ1-2, with D unclear. The TCR was taken from a woman in her 70s with COVID-19, enrolled during active disease. The sample consisted of peripheral blood. The CDR3 DNA follows: TGTGCCAGCAGCTTAGAACAGTTCTATGGCTACACCTTC. It translates to CASSLEQFYGYTF.